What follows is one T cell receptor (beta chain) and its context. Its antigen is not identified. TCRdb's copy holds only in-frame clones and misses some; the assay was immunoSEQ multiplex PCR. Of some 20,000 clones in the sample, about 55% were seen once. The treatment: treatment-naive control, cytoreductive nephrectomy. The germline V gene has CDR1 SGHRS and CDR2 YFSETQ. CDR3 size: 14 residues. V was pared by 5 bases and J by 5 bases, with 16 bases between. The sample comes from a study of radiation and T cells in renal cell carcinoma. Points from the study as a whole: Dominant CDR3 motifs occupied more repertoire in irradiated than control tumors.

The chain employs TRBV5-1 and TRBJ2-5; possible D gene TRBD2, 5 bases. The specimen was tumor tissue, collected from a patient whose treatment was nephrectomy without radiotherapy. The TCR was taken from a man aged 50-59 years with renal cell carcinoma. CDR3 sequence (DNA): TGCGCCAGCAGTCCGAGCCCGACGGGGGAGACCCAGTACTTC. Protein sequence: CASSPSPTGETQYF.